This paragraph reports one TCR beta chain. Its target is unknown. The PCR contained 60 Vbeta and 13 Jbeta primers. Only in-frame clones appear in the TCRdb table, and some are missing; sequencing was by immunoSEQ multiplex PCR. This table holds roughly 230,000 clones, around 78% found once. These data come from a study of cytomegalovirus exposure and HLA in healthy donors. Study outcomes and limitations: A few CMV-associated chains proved CMV antigen-specific in vitro.

V dropped 5 bases and J dropped 6; count of bases not matched to a gene: 5. The germline V gene encodes CDR1 SGHTA and CDR2 FQGTGA. This CDR3 spans 13 amino acids. This clonotype was sampled from a boy between 10 and 17 years old in good health and CMV-seronegative. The chain links TRBV7-3 to TRBJ2-3; TRBD1 aligns across 7 bases. The sequenced sample was PBMCs. CDR3 DNA sequence: TGTGCCAGCAGCCCAGACAGGGACGATACGCAGTATTTT. Its protein product is CASSPDRDDTQYF.